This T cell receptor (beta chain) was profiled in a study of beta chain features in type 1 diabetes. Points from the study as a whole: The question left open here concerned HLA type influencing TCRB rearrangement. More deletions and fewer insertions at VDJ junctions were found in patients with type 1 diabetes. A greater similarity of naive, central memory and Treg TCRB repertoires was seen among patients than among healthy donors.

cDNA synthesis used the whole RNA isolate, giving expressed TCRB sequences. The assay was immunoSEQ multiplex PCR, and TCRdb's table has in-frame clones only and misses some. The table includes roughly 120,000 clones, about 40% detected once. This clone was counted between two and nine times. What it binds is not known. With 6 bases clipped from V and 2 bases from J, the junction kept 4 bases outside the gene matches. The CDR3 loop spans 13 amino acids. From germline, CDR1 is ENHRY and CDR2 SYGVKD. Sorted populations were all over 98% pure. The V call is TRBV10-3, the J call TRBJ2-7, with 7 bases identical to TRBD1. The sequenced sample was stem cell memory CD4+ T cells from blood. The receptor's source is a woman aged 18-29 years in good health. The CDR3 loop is CAIRSDRAYEQYF. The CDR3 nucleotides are TGTGCCATCAGGTCTGACAGGGCCTACGAGCAGTACTTC.